A selection of T cell receptor beta chains follows, all from one sample in a study of T cells in Graves' hyperthyroidism and ophthalmopathy. TCRdb redid the calling of the multiplex PCR reads with MiXCR, one entry per CDR3 protein. The data show 370,000 or so distinct CDR3 sequences, approximately 25% seen once. The specimen was blood. The receptor source for this set is a man aged 45-65 years with Graves' hyperthyroidism. Both conserved end residues are part of each CDR3. Each record gives: D gene, V gene, J gene, clone size, CDR3 protein, CDR3 DNA. D genes are given only for firm matches. Clone size, where shown, is once, few, many, or a class for clones that have expanded.

D: TRBD1; V: TRBV7-2; J: TRBJ2-7; size: few; CDR3: CASSGFGTGGYEQYF; DNA: TGTGCCAGCAGCGGATTCGGGACAGGGGGCTACGAGCAGTACTTC
D: TRBD2; V: TRBV6-5; J: TRBJ2-2; size: -; CDR3: CASSNPTSGRNTGELFF; DNA: TGTGCCAGCAGTAACCCGACTAGCGGGAGAAACACCGGGGAGCTGTTTTTT
D: -; V: TRBV28; J: TRBJ1-1; size: -; CDR3: CASSQIRGESTEAFF; DNA: TGTGCCAGCAGCCAAATAAGAGGGGAGTCCACTGAAGCTTTCTTT
D: -; V: TRBV13; J: TRBJ2-7; size: -; CDR3: CASSRGVAYEQYF; DNA: TGTGCCAGCAGTAGGGGGGTCGCTTACGAGCAGTACTTC
D: -; V: TRBV3-1; J: TRBJ1-5; size: few; CDR3: CASSQYNSNQPQHF; DNA: TGTGCCAGCAGCCAATATAATAGCAATCAGCCCCAGCATTTT
D: -; V: TRBV2; J: TRBJ2-3; size: few; CDR3: CASIRDGTSTDTQYF; DNA: TGTGCCAGCATCCGAGACGGAACTAGCACAGATACGCAGTATTTT
D: -; V: TRBV20-1; J: TRBJ2-5; size: few; CDR3: CSAKRTTPGAQYF; DNA: TGCAGTGCCAAGAGGACCACCCCAGGGGCCCAGTACTTC
D: -; V: TRBV2; J: TRBJ2-1; size: many; CDR3: CASMDWNEQFF; DNA: TGTGCCAGCATGGATTGGAATGAGCAGTTCTTC
D: TRBD2; V: TRBV19; J: TRBJ2-7; size: few; CDR3: CASSINSGYEQYF; DNA: TGTGCCAGTAGTATCAATAGCGGGTACGAGCAGTACTTC
D: TRBD2; V: TRBV28; J: TRBJ2-1; size: -; CDR3: CASSLVLAGGRQFF; DNA: TGTGCCAGCAGTTTAGTACTAGCGGGAGGACGGCAGTTCTTC
D: -; V: TRBV28; J: TRBJ2-7; size: -; CDR3: CASSLHRVYEQYF; DNA: TGTGCCAGCAGTCTCCACAGGGTCTACGAGCAGTACTTC
D: -; V: TRBV5-6; J: TRBJ2-7; size: -; CDR3: CASSLASRHSYEQYF; DNA: TGTGCCAGCAGCTTGGCCTCGAGACACTCCTACGAGCAGTACTTC
D: TRBD1; V: TRBV27; J: TRBJ2-3; size: -; CDR3: CASSSDRASADTQYF; DNA: TGTGCCAGCAGTTCTGACAGGGCCTCCGCAGATACGCAGTATTTT
D: -; V: TRBV19; J: TRBJ1-1; size: -; CDR3: CASSIRREAEAFF; DNA: TGTGCCAGTAGTATCAGGAGGGAGGCTGAAGCTTTCTTT
D: -; V: TRBV6-8; J: TRBJ2-7; size: few; CDR3: CASTVGRTYEQYF; DNA: TGTGCCAGCACCGTCGGACGGACCTACGAGCAGTACTTC